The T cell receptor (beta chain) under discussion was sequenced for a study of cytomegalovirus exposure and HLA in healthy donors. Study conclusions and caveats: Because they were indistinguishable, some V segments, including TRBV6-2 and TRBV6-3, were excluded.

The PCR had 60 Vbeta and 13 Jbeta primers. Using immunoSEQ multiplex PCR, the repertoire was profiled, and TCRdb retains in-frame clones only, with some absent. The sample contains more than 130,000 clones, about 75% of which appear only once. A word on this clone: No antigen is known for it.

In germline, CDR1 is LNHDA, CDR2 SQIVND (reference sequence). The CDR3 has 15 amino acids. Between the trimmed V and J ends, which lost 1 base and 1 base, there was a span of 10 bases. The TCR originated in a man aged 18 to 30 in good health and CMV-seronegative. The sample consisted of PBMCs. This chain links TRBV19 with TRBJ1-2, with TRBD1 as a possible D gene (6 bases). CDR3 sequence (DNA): TGTGCCAGTAGTATAGGTGGGGGCTTTAACTATGGCTACACCTTC. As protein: CASSIGGGFNYGYTF.